This entry is about one TCR beta chain. Its cognate antigen is unknown. Looked up from germline, CDR1 is SGHTA and CDR2 is FQGNSA. V was cut by 3 bases and J by 10 bases, with 13 bases left in between. The CDR3 has 13 amino acids. TCRdb used MiXCR to reprocess the reads, holding one entry per CDR3 protein. The sample carries some 500,000 distinct CDR3 sequences, approximately 40% recorded once. The sample comes from a study of T cell repertoires in cytomegalovirus infection. Whole-study findings and limits: Dominating the ex vivo response were HLA-C-restricted CMV-specific TCR beta clonotypes.

Sequencing was performed on cultured PBMCs, taken from culture after CMV antigen stimulation. The sequence came from a human donor in good health (CMV status not recorded). Some clones in this sample may be carry-over from other donors' samples. The V and J genes are TRBV7-2 and TRBJ1-5, with unresolved D. The CDR3 here is CASSLRQLEPQHF. The CDR3, as DNA: TGTGCCAGCAGCTTGAGACAACTGGAACCCCAGCATTTT. Filled out from reference TRBV7-2 and TRBJ1-5, the complete variable domain reads GAGVSQSPSNKVTEKGKDVELRCDPISGHTALYWYRQSLGQGLEFLIYFQGNSAPDKSGLPSDRFSAERTGGSVSTLTIQRTQQEDSAVYLCASSLRQLEPQHFGDGTRLSIL.